The next 26 T cell receptor beta chains were all read from a single sample in a study of radiotherapy plus CTLA-4 blockade in lung cancer. TCRdb's copy holds only in-frame clones and misses some; the assay was immunoSEQ multiplex PCR. The table shows about 85,000 clones, with 70% to 90% occurring only once. Specimen: peripheral blood, collected from a patient treated with radiotherapy plus ipilimumab. Every receptor here comes from a human donor with non-small cell lung cancer who had a partial response to radiotherapy plus ipilimumab.

Comments on this clone: The junction departs from the called germline gene at one end, perhaps through a read error. The rearrangement links TRBV7-7 to TRBJ2-2, with 7 bases fitting TRBD2. The CDR3 loop spans 18 amino acids. The V gene's germline CDR1 is SSHAT and CDR2 FNYEAQ (reference sequence). CDR3 nucleotides: TGTGCTAGCAGCTTGTCGGCTAGCGGCCCCTTTGGCACCGGGGAGCTGTTTTTT. This translates into CASSLSASGPFGTGELFF.

The gene calls are TRBV5-4 and TRBJ2-2; 9 nucleotides line up with TRBD2. Trimming cost V 4 bases and J 4 bases; bases outside gene matches: 8. This CDR3 region has 16 residues. Germline CDR1 and CDR2: SGHNT and YYREEE (reference sequence). The CDR3: CASSAGTSRITGELFF. The CDR3 DNA is TGTGCCAGCAGCGCCGGGACTAGCAGAATCACCGGGGAGCTGTTTTTT.

This chain connects TRBV6-1 to TRBJ1-1; the D gene is possibly TRBD1 (5 bases). The ends were cut back, 4 bases at V and 0 bases at J, with 12 bases in the middle. The CDR3 loop spans 15 amino acids. Germline V lookup: CDR1 MNHNS, CDR2 SASEGT. The DNA for the CDR3 is TGTGCCAGCAGTGCAGGGCCCTCCCTGAACACTGAAGCTTTCTTT. Amino acids: CASSAGPSLNTEAFF.

This clone was seen a single time. The J gene is TRBJ2-7, the V gene TRBV28; 7 bases fit TRBD1. The junction had 10 bases not matched to a gene; V was cut back by 5 bases and J by 0 bases. This CDR3 is built from 16 residues. Germline-derived CDR1 and CDR2 are MDHEN and SYDVKM. In nucleotides, the CDR3 is TGTGCCAGCAGTCCTAATCCGGGACAGAGCTCCTACGAGCAGTACTTC. Translating it yields CASSPNPGQSSYEQYF.

A word on this clone: Germline is not matched at one junction end, which may reflect a read error. The rearrangement uses TRBV6-5 and TRBJ1-4; tentative D call: TRBD1 (5 bases). The CDR3 runs to 15 residues. CDR1 and CDR2 from the germline V gene are MNHEY and SVGAGI. CDR3 in DNA: TGTGCCAGCAGTTACTCAGGGAGGGGAGATGAAGAACTGTTTTTT. Its protein product is CASSYSGRGDEELFF.

This clone has only a few counts. The rearrangement links TRBV18 to TRBJ2-7, with D tentatively TRBD2 (6 bases). V gave up 3 bases and J gave up 4 bases, with 13 bases separating them. The CDR3 sequence is 14 residues long. Germline CDR1 KGHSH, CDR2 LQKENI. The CDR3 DNA reads as TGTGCCAGCTCACCTGCGGGACCGCCTTACGAGCAGTACGTC. This codes for CASSPAGPPYEQYV.

The gene calls are TRBV9 and TRBJ2-1, with 7 bases fitting TRBD1. The length of the CDR3 is 14 residues. Unmatched junction bases numbered 9, after V lost 7 bases and J lost 5 bases. From germline, CDR1 is SGDLS and CDR2 YYNGEE. DNA of the CDR3: TGTGCCAGCTCTTATACGACAGGGAACAATGAGCAGTTCTTC. The encoded protein is CASSYTTGNNEQFF.

The chain combines TRBV25-1 with TRBJ1-6; TRBD1 matches 9 bases. The germline V gene encodes CDR1 MGHDK and CDR2 SYGVNS. The V segment lost 2 bases and the J segment 10 bases; nucleotides outside the gene matches: 6. The CDR3 covers 15 residues. In nucleotides, the CDR3 is TGTGCCAGCAGTGAAACCGGACAGGGGAGGTCACCCCTCCACTTT. As protein: CASSETGQGRSPLHF.

The CDR3 DNA follows: TGTGCCAGCAGTGATAGGGGCAGCGGGAGCGTTTTTGAGACCCAGTACTTC. It translates to CASSDRGSGSVFETQYF. This chain joins TRBV6-1 and TRBJ2-5, with 8 bases aligning to TRBD2. The V gene end was trimmed by 3 bases and the J gene end by 5 bases; junction bases not matched to a gene: 14. CDR3 size: 17 residues. From germline, CDR1 is MNHNS and CDR2 SASEGT.

The rearrangement links TRBV18 to TRBJ2-3, with 12 bases that match TRBD1. The CDR3 has 19 amino acids. Germline CDR1 and CDR2: KGHSH and LQKENI. V lost 3 bases, J lost 2 bases, and 12 bases stayed unmatched. This chain's CDR3 is CASSPGQGAASGYTDTQYF. CDR3 bases: TGTGCCAGCTCACCGGGACAGGGGGCAGCTAGCGGTTACACAGATACGCAGTATTTT.

V is TRBV5-1 and J is TRBJ2-1, with TRBD2 matching over 10 bases. This CDR3 is 16 amino acids long. Trimming at V came to 2 bases and at J to 4 bases, leaving 6 bases not matched to a gene. Germline CDR1 SGHRS, CDR2 YFSETQ. The CDR3 region has the DNA TGCGCCAGCAGCTTTCGTCCGGGACTAGCGTACAATGAGCAGTTCTTC. The encoded protein is CASSFRPGLAYNEQFF.

J is TRBJ1-1 and V is TRBV10-2; 8 nucleotides line up with TRBD1. Germline V CDR1 and CDR2: WSHSY, SAAADI. The J segment lost 3 bases and the V segment lost 5 bases, leaving 8 bases of the junction unmatched. This CDR3 has 15 residues. CDR3 bases: TGCGCCAGCAGTACCGGGACAGGATATGACACTGAAGCTTTCTTT. Residues: CASSTGTGYDTEAFF.

V is TRBV5-1 and J is TRBJ2-5, with 8 nucleotides matching TRBD2. Trimming took 0 bases from V and 4 from J; bases not matched to a gene: 8. The CDR3 runs 16 residues. The V gene's germline CDR1 is SGHRS and CDR2 YFSETQ. The CDR3 DNA is TGCGCCAGCAGCTTGGAAACAGCGGGAGTGGGAGAGACCCAGTACTTC. Its protein is CASSLETAGVGETQYF. Combining the CDR3 with reference TRBV5-1 and TRBJ2-5 gives the whole variable domain KAGVTQTPRYLIKTRGQQVTLSCSPISGHRSVSWYQQTPGQGLQFLFEYFSETQRNKGNFPGRFSGRQFSNSRSEMNVSTLELGDSALYLCASSLETAGVGETQYFGPGTRLLVL.

The rearrangement uses TRBV1 and TRBJ2-1; TRBD2 is the table's D call, not checked against the DNA. TRBV1 is designated a pseudogene. The CDR3 sequence is 17 residues long. The CDR3 reads CTSSQGLAGLSYNEQFF. CDR3 coding DNA: TGCACCAGCAGCCAAGGACTAGCGGGACTATCCTACAATGAGCAGTTCTTC.

This chain joins TRBV7-9 and TRBJ1-1; the D gene is possibly TRBD1 (6 bases). V lost 5 bases and J 1 base, leaving 17 bases between the germline ends. The CDR3 is 16 amino acids. Per the germline V gene, CDR1 is SEHNR and CDR2 is FQNEAQ (reference sequence). The CDR3 DNA reads as TGTGCCAGCAGCCGTTCCCATGCGGGGGCGAACACTGAAGCTTTCTTT. Translated, it gives CASSRSHAGANTEAFF.

This clone has only one observation. This chain connects TRBV7-9 to TRBJ1-1; 8 bases are a match to TRBD1. The V segment lost 3 bases and the J segment 2 bases; nucleotides outside the gene matches: 8. Germline V CDR1 and CDR2: SEHNR, FQNEAQ (reference sequence). The CDR3 totals 16 residues. In DNA, the CDR3 is TGTGCCAGCAGCTTCCCCGGACAGGGAACTAACACTGAAGCTTTCTTT. Amino acids: CASSFPGQGTNTEAFF.

The chain links TRBV6-1 to TRBJ2-7; D is uncertain. Trimming left V 3 bases short and J 3 bases short, with 6 bases between. The CDR3 has 12 residues. Germline assignment: CDR1 MNHNS and CDR2 SASEGT. The CDR3 sequence: CASSEGIYEQYF. The CDR3 DNA sequence: TGTGCCAGCAGTGAGGGCATCTACGAGCAGTACTTC.

This clone came up once. The rearrangement joins TRBV28 to TRBJ2-5; 10 positions agree with TRBD1. Trimming cost V 3 bases and J 7 bases; bases outside gene matches: 5. Germline values: CDR1 MDHEN, CDR2 SYDVKM. This CDR3 contains 14 residues. The CDR3, as DNA: TGTGCCAGCAGTTTGAAGGACAGGGGGGGGACCCAGTACTTC. This sequence encodes CASSLKDRGGTQYF.

A remark on this clone: This specimen includes other DNA sequences encoding the same CDR3. CDR3 DNA sequence: TGTGCCAGCAGTGGACGGAGCCTTGGGGGGGGCTACACCTTC. This encodes CASSGRSLGGGYTF. This chain links TRBV28 with TRBJ1-2, with D possibly being TRBD1 (5 bases). This CDR3 has 14 residues. Germline values: CDR1 MDHEN, CDR2 SYDVKM. The V and J ends lost 5 bases and 8 bases respectively, with 18 bases between them.

This chain joins TRBV2 and TRBJ1-1; 8 nucleotides align to TRBD1. Trimming at V came to 0 bases and at J to 4 bases, leaving 1 base not matched to a gene. Germline V gene sequence: CDR1 SNHLY, CDR2 FYNNEI. The CDR3 spans 14 residues. CDR3 sequence: CASSEADRVTEAFF. CDR3 nucleotide sequence: TGTGCCAGCAGTGAAGCGGACAGGGTCACTGAAGCTTTCTTT.

The chain couples TRBV5-1 to TRBJ2-7, with 8 bases aligning to TRBD2. Germline V gives CDR1 SGHRS, CDR2 YFSETQ. The CDR3 loop spans 18 amino acids. Losses at the gene ends were 0 bases for V and 1 base for J; bases not matched to a gene: 12. CDR3 sequence (DNA): TGCGCCAGCAGCTTGGATGTTGCGGGAGGCCCAAGATCCTACGAGCAGTACTTC. It is translated as CASSLDVAGGPRSYEQYF. The full variable domain, its missing parts supplied by reference TRBV5-1 and TRBJ2-7, is KAGVTQTPRYLIKTRGQQVTLSCSPISGHRSVSWYQQTPGQGLQFLFEYFSETQRNKGNFPGRFSGRQFSNSRSEMNVSTLELGDSALYLCASSLDVAGGPRSYEQYFGPGTRLTVT.

The chain links TRBV7-9 to TRBJ1-2; possible D gene TRBD1, 6 bases. V was shortened by 1 base and J by 7 bases, with 16 bases between the two germline ends. This CDR3 is 15 amino acids long. Germline CDR1 and CDR2: SEHNR and FQNEAQ (reference sequence). The CDR3 sequence: CASSLDRVGVPGYTF. In DNA, the CDR3 is TGTGCCAGCAGCTTAGACAGGGTCGGGGTTCCTGGCTACACCTTC. The complete variable domain, with remaining parts taken from reference TRBV7-9 and TRBJ1-2, reads DTGVSQNPRHKITKRGQNVTFRCDPISEHNRLYWYRQTLGQGPEFLTYFQNEAQLEKSRLLSDRFSAERPKGSFSTLEIQRTEQGDSAMYLCASSLDRVGVPGYTFGSGTRLTVV.

The chain couples TRBV27 to TRBJ2-3; 10 bases are shared with TRBD2. The germline V gene has CDR1 MNHEY and CDR2 SMNVEV (reference sequence). The CDR3 consists of 16 residues. Trimming removed 4 bases from V and 3 bases from J; junction bases left unmatched: 7. The CDR3 nucleotides are TGTGCCAGCAGTTGGGGAGCGGGAGGGCCAACAGATACGCAGTATTTT. Protein: CASSWGAGGPTDTQYF.

This clone was counted a few times. The chain employs TRBV7-9 and TRBJ1-1, with D unclear. CDR1 is SEHNR and CDR2 is FQNEAQ in the germline V gene (reference sequence). This CDR3 is 11 amino acids long. V was trimmed by 5 bases and J by 3 bases, leaving 4 bases between them. The CDR3 is CASSQYTEAFF. The CDR3, as DNA: TGTGCCAGCAGCCAATACACTGAAGCTTTCTTT.

The chain uses TRBV5-4 and TRBJ2-4; 9 positions agree with TRBD2. V shed 3 bases, J shed 0 bases, and the junction held 4 bases outside the gene matches. The CDR3 contains 16 residues. Germline CDR1 SGHNT, CDR2 YYREEE (reference sequence). The CDR3 region is CASSSAGGLAKNIQYF. In nucleotides, the CDR3 is TGTGCCAGCAGCTCAGCGGGGGGTCTAGCCAAAAACATTCAGTACTTC.

The sample holds one count of this clone. The V and J genes are TRBV5-1 and TRBJ2-5; 10 bases line up with TRBD1. The CDR3 length is 15 residues. Trimming cost V 2 bases and J 5 bases; bases outside gene matches: 6. From germline, CDR1 is SGHRS and CDR2 YFSETQ. CDR3 protein: CASSFGTGVGETQYF. The CDR3 DNA reads TGCGCCAGCAGCTTTGGGACAGGGGTCGGGGAGACCCAGTACTTC.